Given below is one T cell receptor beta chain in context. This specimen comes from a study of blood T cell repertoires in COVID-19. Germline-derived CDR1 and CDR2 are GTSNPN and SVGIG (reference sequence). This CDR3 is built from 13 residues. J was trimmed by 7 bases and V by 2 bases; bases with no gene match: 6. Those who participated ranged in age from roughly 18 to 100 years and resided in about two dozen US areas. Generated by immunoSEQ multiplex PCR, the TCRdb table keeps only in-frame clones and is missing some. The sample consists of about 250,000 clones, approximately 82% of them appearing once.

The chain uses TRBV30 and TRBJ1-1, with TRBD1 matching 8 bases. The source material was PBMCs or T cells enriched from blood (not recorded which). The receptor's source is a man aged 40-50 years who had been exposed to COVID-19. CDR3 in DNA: TGTGCCTGGAGTCAAGACAGGGGAAGTGAAGCTTTCTTT. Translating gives CAWSQDRGSEAFF.